These T cell receptor beta chains were read from a single sample in a study of T cell repertoires in ileal Crohn's disease. The protocol was immunoSEQ multiplex PCR, while the TCRdb copy is restricted to in-frame clones and leaves out a portion. The sample gives 13,000 to 15,000 clones, 78% of which show up once; about a fifth is in the top ten. Sequences were obtained from ileal tissue. The receptors originated from an adult with Crohn's disease. Each CDR3 is given with its conserved first and last residue. A D gene is named only where the DNA matches it firmly. A clone size is listed for some rows: how often the clone was seen (once, few, many), or a class if it is expanded.

V gene: TRBV6-4; J gene: TRBJ2-1; D gene: TRBD2; clone size: .; CDR3 DNA: TGTGCCAGCAGCCGCGGGGGGAGCTACAATGAGCAGTTCTTC; CDR3 protein: CASSRGGSYNEQFF
V gene: TRBV9; J gene: TRBJ2-1; D gene: TRBD2; clone size: once; CDR3 DNA: TGTGCCAGCAGCACGGGGACTAGCGAGAGGAGTGAGCAGTTCTTC; CDR3 protein: CASSTGTSERSEQFF
V gene: TRBV5-1; J gene: TRBJ2-1; D gene: TRBD1; clone size: .; CDR3 DNA: TGCGCCAGCAGCCGGGGACAGGCGGGCAATGAGCAGTTCTTC; CDR3 protein: CASSRGQAGNEQFF
V gene: TRBV19; J gene: TRBJ1-2; D gene: TRBD1; clone size: .; CDR3 DNA: TGTGCCACTCAAAAAATGGGACAGGGTTATGGCTACACCTTC; CDR3 protein: CATQKMGQGYGYTF
V gene: TRBV2; J gene: TRBJ1-1; D gene: .; clone size: .; CDR3 DNA: TGTGCCAGCTTATTCAACAGGGACACTGAAGCTTTCTTT; CDR3 protein: CASLFNRDTEAFF
V gene: TRBV16; J gene: TRBJ2-1; D gene: .; clone size: .; CDR3 DNA: TGTGCCAGCAGCCAATCAAGGTTAGCGGAGCAGTTCTTC; CDR3 protein: CASSQSRLAEQFF
V gene: TRBV5-1; J gene: TRBJ1-2; D gene: TRBD1; clone size: .; CDR3 DNA: TGCGCCAGCAGCTTGGCCGGGGACAGCGCCTATGGCTACACCTTC; CDR3 protein: CASSLAGDSAYGYTF
V gene: TRBV5-6; J gene: TRBJ1-1; D gene: TRBD1; clone size: .; CDR3 DNA: TGTGCCAGCAGCCGGGACAGGTTTAACACTGAAGCTTTCTTT; CDR3 protein: CASSRDRFNTEAFF
V gene: TRBV2; J gene: TRBJ1-6; D gene: TRBD1; clone size: .; CDR3 DNA: TGTGCCAGCAGTGAAGGGACAGGGTCGGGTGGTTCACCCCTCCACTTT; CDR3 protein: CASSEGTGSGGSPLHF
V gene: TRBV4-1; J gene: TRBJ2-1; D gene: TRBD2; clone size: .; CDR3 DNA: TGCGCCAGCAGCCCGGGACTATACAATGAGCAGTTCTTC; CDR3 protein: CASSPGLYNEQFF
V gene: TRBV9; J gene: TRBJ2-1; D gene: TRBD2; clone size: .; CDR3 DNA: TGTGCCAGCAGCCCCCGGAGCGGGAGAGAAAATGAGCAGTTCTTC; CDR3 protein: CASSPRSGRENEQFF
V gene: TRBV15; J gene: TRBJ1-2; D gene: .; clone size: .; CDR3 DNA: TGTGCCACCAGCAGAGATGTGGGGGCTCGCAACACCTTC; CDR3 protein: CATSRDVGARNTF
V gene: TRBV9; J gene: TRBJ1-5; D gene: TRBD1; clone size: .; CDR3 DNA: TGTGCCAGCAGCGCCCGAGGGGACAGGTGCAATCAGCCCCAGCATTTT; CDR3 protein: CASSARGDRCNQPQHF